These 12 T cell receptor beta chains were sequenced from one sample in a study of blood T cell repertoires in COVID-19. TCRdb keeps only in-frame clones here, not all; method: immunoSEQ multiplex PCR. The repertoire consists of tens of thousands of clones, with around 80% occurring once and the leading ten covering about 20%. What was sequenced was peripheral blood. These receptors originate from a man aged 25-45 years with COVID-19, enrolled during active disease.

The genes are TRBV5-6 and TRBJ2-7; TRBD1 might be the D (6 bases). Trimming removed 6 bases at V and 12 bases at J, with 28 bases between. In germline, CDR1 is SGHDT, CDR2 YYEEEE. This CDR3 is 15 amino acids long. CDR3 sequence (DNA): TGTGCCAGCAAGTCGGTGAGGGACATCGTAAGACCTTTGTACTTC. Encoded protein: CASKSVRDIVRPLYF.

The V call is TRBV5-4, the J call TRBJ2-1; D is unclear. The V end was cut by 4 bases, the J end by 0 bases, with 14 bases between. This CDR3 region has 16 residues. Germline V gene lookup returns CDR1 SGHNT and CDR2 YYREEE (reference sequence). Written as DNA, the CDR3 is TGTGCCAGCAGCACCGGCGGCCAAATCTCCTACAATGAGCAGTTCTTC. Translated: CASSTGGQISYNEQFF.

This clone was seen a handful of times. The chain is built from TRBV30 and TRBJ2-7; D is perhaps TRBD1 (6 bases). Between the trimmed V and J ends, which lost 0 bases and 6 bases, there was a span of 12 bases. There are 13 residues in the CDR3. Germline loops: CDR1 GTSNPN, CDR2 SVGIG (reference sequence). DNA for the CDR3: TGTGCCTGGAGTGTACTGCAGGGGACCGAGCAGTACTTC. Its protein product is CAWSVLQGTEQYF.

DNA for the CDR3: TGTGCCAGCAGCTTTGCGGGAGCCAATGAGCAGTTCTTC. Translating gives CASSFAGANEQFF. The chain carries TRBV11-2 and TRBJ2-1; the match to TRBD2 covers 7 bases. Germline CDR1 and CDR2: SGHAT and FQNNGV. CDR3 length: 13 residues. V shed 3 bases, J shed 6 bases, and the junction held 2 bases outside the gene matches.

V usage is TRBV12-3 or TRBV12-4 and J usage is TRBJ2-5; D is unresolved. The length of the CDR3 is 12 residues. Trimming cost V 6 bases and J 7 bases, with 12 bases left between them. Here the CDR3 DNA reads TGTGCCAGCAGCTCCACATCCAGGACCCAGTACTTC. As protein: CASSSTSRTQYF.

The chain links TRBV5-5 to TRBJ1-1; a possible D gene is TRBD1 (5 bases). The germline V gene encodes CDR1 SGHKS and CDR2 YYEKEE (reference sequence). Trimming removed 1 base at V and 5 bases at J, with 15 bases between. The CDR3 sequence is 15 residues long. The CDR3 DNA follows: TGTGCCAGCAGCTTGAATAGTCAGGGTTGGACTGAAGCTTTCTTT. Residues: CASSLNSQGWTEAFF.

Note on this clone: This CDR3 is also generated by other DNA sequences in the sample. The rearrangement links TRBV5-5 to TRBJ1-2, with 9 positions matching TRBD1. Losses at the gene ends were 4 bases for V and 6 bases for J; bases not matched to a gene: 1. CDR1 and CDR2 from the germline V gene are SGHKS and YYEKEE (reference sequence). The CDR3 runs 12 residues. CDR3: CASSRDRDGYTF. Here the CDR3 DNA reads TGTGCCAGCAGCCGGGACAGGGATGGCTACACCTTC.

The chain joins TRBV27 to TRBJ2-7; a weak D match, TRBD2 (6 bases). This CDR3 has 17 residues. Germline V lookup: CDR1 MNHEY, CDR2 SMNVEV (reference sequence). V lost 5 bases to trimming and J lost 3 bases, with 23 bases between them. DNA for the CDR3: TGTGCCAGCAGTCCCCGGTTTGGCGGGGACGGGCACTACGAGCAGTACTTC. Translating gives CASSPRFGGDGHYEQYF.

The CDR3 reads CASSLSLGTGGYGYTF. The DNA for the CDR3 is TGTGCCAGCAGTTTATCTTTGGGGACGGGAGGCTATGGCTACACCTTC. V is TRBV28 and J is TRBJ1-2; the D gene is possibly TRBD1 (5 bases). CDR1 MDHEN and CDR2 SYDVKM come from the germline V gene. This CDR3 comprises 16 residues. V was pared by 1 base and J by 4 bases, with 16 bases between.

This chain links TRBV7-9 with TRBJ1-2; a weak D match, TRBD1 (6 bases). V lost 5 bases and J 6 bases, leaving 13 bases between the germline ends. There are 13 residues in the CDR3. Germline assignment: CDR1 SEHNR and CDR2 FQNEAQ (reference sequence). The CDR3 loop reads CASSLTGFDGYTF. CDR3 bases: TGTGCCAGCAGCCTGACAGGATTTGATGGCTACACCTTC.

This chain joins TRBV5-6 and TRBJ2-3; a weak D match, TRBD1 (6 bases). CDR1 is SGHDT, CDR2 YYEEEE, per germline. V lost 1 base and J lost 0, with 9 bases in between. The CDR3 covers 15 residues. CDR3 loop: CASSLTTGSTDTQYF. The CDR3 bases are TGTGCCAGCAGCTTGACCACAGGGAGCACAGATACGCAGTATTTT.

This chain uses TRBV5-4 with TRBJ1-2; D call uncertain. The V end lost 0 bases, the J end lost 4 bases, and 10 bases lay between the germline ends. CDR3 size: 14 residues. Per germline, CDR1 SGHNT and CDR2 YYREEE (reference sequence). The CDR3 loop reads CASSLVPGLYGYTF. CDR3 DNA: TGTGCCAGCAGCTTGGTCCCAGGCCTCTATGGCTACACCTTC.